The 17 T cell receptor beta chains below all came from one sample that was sequenced in a study of T cells in tuberculosis. The protocol was immunoSEQ multiplex PCR, while the TCRdb copy is restricted to in-frame clones and leaves out a portion. The sample records approximately 59,000 clones, 81% being singletons. Sorting used thawed, overnight-rested PBMC stained with anti-CD3, a viability dye and GMM-loaded CD1B tetramer. The lipid loaded on the CD1B tetramers was C32 glucose monomycolate from Rhodococcus equi. The sequenced sample consisted of CD1b-GMM tetramer-negative cells sorted from PBMCs. The receptors were gathered from an adult woman with latent tuberculosis.

V gene TRBV10-3 combines with J gene TRBJ2-1; TRBD2 matches 14 bases. Germline V gives CDR1 ENHRY, CDR2 SYGVKD. Trimming removed 10 bases from V and 10 bases from J; junction bases left unmatched: 15. The CDR3 is 16 amino acids. CDR3: CATAGEGLAGVSEQFF. The CDR3, as DNA: TGTGCCACCGCAGGTGAGGGACTAGCGGGAGTCTCCGAGCAGTTCTTC.

This rearrangement joins TRBV7-6 to TRBJ2-5; tentatively, D is TRBD2 (7 bases). V was trimmed by 2 bases and J by 4 bases, leaving 23 bases between them. The CDR3 runs to 18 residues. CDR1 and CDR2 (germline): SGHVS, FNYEAQ. CDR3 coding DNA: TGTGCCAGCAGCTTAAACGTTGGGGGGGCAGGCGCATCAGAGACCCAGTACTTC. Translating it yields CASSLNVGGAGASETQYF.

This chain joins TRBV4-2 and TRBJ2-3; 11 nucleotides match TRBD2. Germline V gives CDR1 LGHNA, CDR2 YNFKEQ. The trim removed 4 bases at V and 0 bases at J, leaving 12 bases unmatched. The CDR3 has 19 residues. The CDR3 nucleotides are TGTGCCAGCAGCCTATTAGCGGGGGGGACCAAGGCGAGCACAGATACGCAGTATTTT. This encodes CASSLLAGGTKASTDTQYF.

The chain joins TRBV19 to TRBJ2-6; 8 nucleotides match TRBD1. Germline-derived CDR1 and CDR2 are LNHDA and SQIVND (reference sequence). The CDR3 is made up of 19 amino acids. Germline trimming cut 7 bases from V and 4 bases from J; bases unmatched to any gene: 18. CDR3 amino acids: CASTKGKMQGAGGANVLTF. In DNA, the CDR3 is TGTGCCAGTACCAAGGGGAAAATGCAGGGGGCAGGAGGGGCCAACGTCCTGACTTTC.

V and J are TRBV6-1 and TRBJ1-2; no reliable D call. The germline V gene has CDR1 MNHNS and CDR2 SASEGT. V lost 1 base to trimming and J lost 2 bases, with 8 bases between them. The CDR3 is 14 residues long. The CDR3 DNA reads TGTGCCAGCAGTGAAGAGGTCGGGAACTATGGCTACACCTTC. It yields the protein CASSEEVGNYGYTF.

The chain carries TRBV28 and TRBJ2-2; 8 nucleotides line up with TRBD2. There are 18 residues in the CDR3. The V gene's germline CDR1 is MDHEN and CDR2 SYDVKM. V shed 6 bases and J 3 bases; nucleotides not matched to a gene: 15. CDR3: CASSPGTRVMGYTGELFF. CDR3 nucleotide sequence: TGTGCCAGCAGCCCTGGGACTAGGGTTATGGGTTACACCGGGGAGCTGTTTTTT.

This clone was observed a few times. The rearrangement joins TRBV28 to TRBJ1-5; 9 bases fit TRBD1. The CDR3 contains 16 residues. Germline assignment: CDR1 MDHEN and CDR2 SYDVKM. V was pared by 5 bases and J by 0 bases, with 5 bases of the junction left unmatched. For the CDR3, the DNA is TGTGCCAGCAGTAGACCGGGACAGGGTAGCAATCAGCCCCAGCATTTT. Protein sequence: CASSRPGQGSNQPQHF.

The chain carries TRBV27 and TRBJ1-1; possible D gene TRBD1, 5 bases. Germline values: CDR1 MNHEY, CDR2 SMNVEV (reference sequence). This CDR3 has 14 amino acids. The V gene lost 8 bases and the J gene lost 4 bases, with 17 bases spanning the gap. CDR3 sequence (DNA): TGTGCCAGCGACGCCCGGGGGAGAGGCACTGAAGCTTTCTTT. Protein: CASDARGRGTEAFF.

The gene calls are TRBV11-2 and TRBJ1-1; D not resolved. Trimming cost V 4 bases and J 5 bases, with 26 bases left between them. Germline V gene sequence: CDR1 SGHAT, CDR2 FQNNGV. The CDR3 consists of 18 residues. As DNA, the CDR3 is TGTGCCAGCAGCTCCCGGGCCGGGGTCGGGAGGATGAGGACTGAAGCTTTCTTT. Residues: CASSSRAGVGRMRTEAFF. Supplemented by reference TRBV11-2 and TRBJ1-1, the full variable domain reads EAGVAQSPRYKIIEKRQSVAFWCNPISGHATLYWYQQILGQGPKLLIQFQNNGVVDDSQLPKDRFSAERLKGVDSTLKIQPAKLEDSAVYLCASSSRAGVGRMRTEAFFGQGTRLTVV.

The rearrangement uses TRBV4-2 and TRBJ2-7, with D possibly being TRBD2 (7 bases). This CDR3 is built from 16 residues. Trimming took off 0 bases at V and 3 bases at J, with 15 bases between the two ends. Germline CDR1 is LGHNA and CDR2 is YNFKEQ. The CDR3 sequence is CASSQEHSGGLYEQYF. The CDR3 DNA follows: TGTGCCAGCAGCCAAGAGCACTCGGGGGGCCTCTACGAGCAGTACTTC.

This chain joins TRBV7-3 and TRBJ2-3; TRBD2 agrees at 11 bases. The CDR3 length is 19 residues. J gave up 2 bases and V 2 bases, and 12 bases lay outside the gene matches. Germline V gene lookup returns CDR1 SGHTA and CDR2 FQGTGA. CDR3 residues: CASSLEGGLSGRATDTQYF. The CDR3 nucleotides are TGTGCCAGCAGCTTAGAGGGGGGTCTTAGCGGGAGGGCCACAGATACGCAGTATTTT.

The rearrangement uses TRBV6-1 and TRBJ1-1; TRBD1 agrees at 9 bases. V was clipped by 6 bases and J by 5 bases; unmatched bases: 10. In germline, CDR1 is MNHNS, CDR2 SASEGT. The length of the CDR3 is 15 residues. CDR3: CASRGRGTGRTEAFF. In nucleotides, the CDR3 is TGTGCCAGCAGGGGGAGGGGGACAGGGAGAACTGAAGCTTTCTTT.

The genes are TRBV18 and TRBJ1-1; 9 bases are shared with TRBD1. Looked up from germline, CDR1 is KGHSH and CDR2 is LQKENI. Losses at the gene ends were 4 bases for V and 6 bases for J; bases not matched to a gene: 6. The CDR3 runs 14 residues. The CDR3 protein is CASSLTGGFAEAFF. The CDR3 nucleotides read TGTGCCAGCTCACTGACAGGGGGATTCGCTGAAGCTTTCTTT. Using reference TRBV18 and TRBJ1-1 for the parts outside the CDR3, the full variable domain is NAGVMQNPRHLVRRRGQEARLRCSPMKGHSHVYWYRQLPEEGLKFMVYLQKENIIDESGMPKERFSAEFPKEGPSILRIQQVVRGDSAAYFCASSLTGGFAEAFFGQGTRLTVV.

The J gene is TRBJ2-5, the V gene TRBV7-8; TRBD2 is a possible D gene (5 bases). This CDR3 spans 15 amino acids. Per the germline V gene, CDR1 is SGHVS and CDR2 is FQNEAQ. Trimming stripped 5 bases from V and 1 base from J, with 14 bases between. The CDR3 DNA sequence: TGTGCCAGCAGCCGGCGGGCAACCATCCAAGAGACCCAGTACTTC. It translates to CASSRRATIQETQYF.

The chain has TRBV7-2 and TRBJ2-7, with D perhaps TRBD1 (5 bases). This CDR3 is built from 14 residues. Looked up from germline, CDR1 is SGHTA and CDR2 is FQGNSA. V was cut by 4 bases and J by 4 bases, with 14 bases left in between. The CDR3 DNA is TGTGCCAGCAGCTCCCAGGGTGGTGCGTACGAGCAGTACTTC. Translating it yields CASSSQGGAYEQYF.

This clone occurred once. The V call is TRBV27, the J call TRBJ2-1, with TRBD2 matching over 13 bases. The V and J ends lost 5 bases and 6 bases, in that order; junction bases with no gene match: 7. Germline loops: CDR1 MNHEY, CDR2 SMNVEV (reference sequence). The CDR3 spans 16 residues. CDR3 loop: CASSPRTSGGPNEQFF. The CDR3 DNA sequence: TGTGCCAGCAGTCCAAGGACTAGCGGGGGCCCCAATGAGCAGTTCTTC.

The rearrangement links TRBV19 to TRBJ2-1, with TRBD2 matching 13 bases. The CDR3 sequence is 19 residues long. Germline assignment: CDR1 LNHDA and CDR2 SQIVND (reference sequence). Trimming removed 1 base from V and 0 bases from J; junction bases left unmatched: 6. CDR3 protein: CASSIAGLAGPSSYNEQFF. CDR3 DNA: TGTGCCAGTAGTATAGCGGGACTAGCGGGACCGAGCTCCTACAATGAGCAGTTCTTC.